The 14 T cell receptor beta chains reported below all come from one sample, sequenced in a study of blood T cell repertoires in COVID-19. The repertoire was sequenced with immunoSEQ multiplex PCR; TCRdb's copy has only in-frame clones and lacks some. This sample has a few hundred thousand clones, with approximately 90% found just once. Material: PBMCs or T cells enriched from blood (not recorded which). The receptors were sampled from a woman in her forties or fifties who had recovered from COVID-19.

This clone occurred once. This rearrangement joins TRBV7-2 to TRBJ1-5, with 7 bases aligning to TRBD1. This CDR3 has 15 residues. The V and J ends lost 3 bases and 2 bases, in that order; junction bases with no gene match: 4. Germline V gene lookup returns CDR1 SGHTA and CDR2 FQGNSA. CDR3 sequence: CASSLYRGGNQPQHF. The CDR3 DNA reads as TGTGCCAGCAGCTTGTACAGGGGAGGCAATCAGCCCCAGCATTTT.

The J gene is TRBJ2-6, the V gene TRBV4-1; TRBD2 is a possible D gene (5 bases). Trimming took 4 bases from V and 2 from J, leaving 12 bases between them. Looked up from germline, CDR1 is MGHRA and CDR2 is YSYEKL. The CDR3 length is 16 residues. For the CDR3, the DNA is TGCGCCAGCAGCCCGAGGGCGGGCCCTGGGGCCAACGTCCTGACTTTC. Protein: CASSPRAGPGANVLTF.

J is TRBJ2-7 and V is TRBV21-1; the table's D call of TRBD1 was not tested on the DNA. TRBV21-1 is described as a pseudogene. CDR3 length: 14 amino acids. The CDR3 region is CASRSATATYEQYF. The CDR3 DNA is TGTGCCAGCAGATCAGCTACAGCAACCTACGAGCAGTACTTC.

The V and J genes are TRBV28 and TRBJ1-5, with a weak D call TRBD1 (6 bases). CDR3 length: 15 amino acids. Germline V lookup: CDR1 MDHEN, CDR2 SYDVKM. V lost 2 bases and J 3 bases, leaving 11 bases between the germline ends. CDR3 sequence reads: CASSLADRPNQPQHF. CDR3 DNA: TGTGCCAGCAGTTTAGCCGACAGGCCCAATCAGCCCCAGCATTTT.

The genes are TRBV7-8 and TRBJ2-7, with 9 nucleotides matching TRBD1. V lost 2 bases and J lost 4; bases outside the gene matches: 12. The CDR3 covers 17 residues. Germline CDR1 reads SGHVS; CDR2 reads FQNEAQ. The CDR3 bases are TGTGCCAGCAGCTTATTCTTCGACCGACAGGGGGGGTACGAGCAGTACTTC. Amino acid sequence: CASSLFFDRQGGYEQYF.

This rearrangement joins TRBV5-1 to TRBJ1-1; maybe TRBD1 (6 bases). V lost 5 bases and J 5 bases, leaving 16 bases between the germline ends. Germline V gives CDR1 SGHRS, CDR2 YFSETQ. The CDR3 has 14 amino acids. The CDR3 bases are TGCGCCAGCAGATTCTTAACAGGGACGACTGAAGCTTTCTTT. The encoded protein is CASRFLTGTTEAFF.

In this sample, this clone turned up once. The chain employs TRBV7-2 and TRBJ1-2; perhaps TRBD1 as D (5 bases). CDR1 and CDR2 (germline): SGHTA, FQGNSA. This CDR3 region has 16 residues. V was clipped by 2 bases and J by 2 bases, with 15 bases between them. Here the CDR3 reads CASSLSGTEPNYGYTF. CDR3 DNA: TGTGCCAGCAGCTTATCAGGGACTGAGCCCAACTATGGCTACACCTTC.

The chain uses TRBV3-1 (or the pseudogene TRBV3-2) and TRBJ1-3; 7 nucleotides align to TRBD1. J was trimmed by 4 bases and V by 4 bases; bases with no gene match: 10. CDR3 size: 16 residues. Germline V gene data show CDR1 as LGHDT and CDR2 as YNNKEL (reference sequence). CDR3 DNA: TGTGCCAGCAGCCCGCCTAGGGGGCGCCCAGGAAACACCATATATTTT. Its protein is CASSPPRGRPGNTIYF.

The V gene is TRBV6-5, the J gene TRBJ2-7, with a weak D call TRBD1 (5 bases). V lost 0 bases to trimming and J lost 4 bases, with 10 bases between them. Germline-derived CDR1 and CDR2 are MNHEY and SVGAGI. The CDR3 has 14 residues. The CDR3 region has the DNA TGTGCCAGCAGTTACTCGATTCCAGGGTACGAGCAGTACTTC. Its translation is CASSYSIPGYEQYF.

Many counts were recorded for this clone. This CDR3 reads CASSMTSGAGELFF. For the CDR3, the DNA is TGTGCCAGCAGTATGACTAGCGGGGCCGGGGAGCTGTTTTTT. This rearrangement joins TRBV28 to TRBJ2-2; 11 nucleotides line up with TRBD2. Germline CDR1 MDHEN, CDR2 SYDVKM. The ends lost 5 bases at V and 6 bases at J; junction bases unmatched: 2. CDR3 length: 14 residues.

The genes are TRBV7-9 and TRBJ2-1; D remains unclear. Germline CDR1 is SEHNR and CDR2 is FQNEAQ (reference sequence). The V end was cut by 2 bases, the J end by 8 bases, with 10 bases between. The CDR3 has 13 amino acids. Here the CDR3 reads CASSLNLEDEQFF. The CDR3 nucleotides read TGTGCCAGCAGCTTAAATCTCGAGGATGAGCAGTTCTTC.

The chain joins TRBV5-5 to TRBJ2-7; TRBD1 matches at 7 bases. The germline V gene has CDR1 SGHKS and CDR2 YYEKEE (reference sequence). The CDR3 extends over 14 amino acids. Trimming at V came to 0 bases and at J to 6 bases, leaving 6 bases not matched to a gene. CDR3 region: CASSLGQGRREQYF. The CDR3 coding sequence is TGTGCCAGCAGCTTGGGACAGGGAAGGCGCGAGCAGTACTTC.

The V gene is TRBV7-2, the J gene TRBJ2-5; 9 nucleotides line up with TRBD2. Germline CDR1 and CDR2: SGHTA and FQGNSA. The ends lost 7 bases at V and 0 bases at J; junction bases unmatched: 3. CDR3 length: 14 residues. The CDR3 is CASMRGGYQETQYF. The CDR3 nucleotides are TGTGCCAGCATGCGGGGGGGGTACCAAGAGACCCAGTACTTC. Full variable domain (remainder filled in from reference TRBV7-2 and TRBJ2-5): GAGVSQSPSNKVTEKGKDVELRCDPISGHTALYWYRQSLGQGLEFLIYFQGNSAPDKSGLPSDRFSAERTGGSVSTLTIQRTQQEDSAVYLCASMRGGYQETQYFGPGTRLLVL.

The V gene is TRBV4-2, the J gene TRBJ1-4; 9 nucleotides match TRBD1. Trimming at V came to 4 bases and at J to 5 bases, leaving 2 bases not matched to a gene. CDR3 size: 14 residues. Looked up from germline, CDR1 is LGHNA and CDR2 is YNFKEQ. The CDR3 sequence is CASSRDRENEKLFF. CDR3 coding DNA: TGTGCCAGCAGCCGGGACAGGGAAAATGAAAAACTGTTTTTT.